The 14 T cell receptor beta chains in this list originate from one sample, sequenced in a study of blood T cells in healthy people across ages. Sample-barcoded 5' priming and a J-beta primer mix drove a second PCR of roughly 6 to 12 cycles. TCRdb re-analysed the 5' RACE reads in MiXCR, keeping a single row per CDR3 protein. Of nearly 1 million distinct CDR3 sequences detected, roughly 50% appear once; the ten largest clones hold 20% to 25%. Sequencing was done on a sample of blood. The receptors originated from a woman between 55 and 75 years old in good health.

The chain recombines TRBV10-3 with TRBJ2-5; D gene unclear. The length of the CDR3 is 14 residues. V was clipped by 3 bases and J by 0 bases, with 8 bases between them. CDR1 and CDR2 (germline): ENHRY, SYGVKD. CDR3 region: CAISDGRYQETQYF. The CDR3, as DNA: TGTGCCATCAGTGACGGACGGTACCAAGAGACCCAGTACTTC.

This clonotype has a handful of counts. The V call is TRBV15, the J call TRBJ1-5; D ambiguous. This CDR3 is built from 12 residues. Trimming removed 1 base from V and 7 bases from J, with 5 bases in between. CDR1 LNHNV and CDR2 YYDKDF come from the germline V gene (reference sequence). The chain's CDR3 is CATSRGGQPQHF. The CDR3 coding sequence is TGTGCCACCAGCAGAGGTGGGCAGCCCCAGCATTTT.

The chain is built from TRBV30 and TRBJ2-1; TRBD2 matches at 7 bases. The J call is uncertain, as TRBJ2-7 better fits the DNA end. Germline assignment: CDR1 GTSNPN and CDR2 SVGIG (reference sequence). This CDR3 contains 15 residues. CDR3 residues: CAWNRREFTYNEQYF. Written as DNA, the CDR3 is TGTGCCTGGAATAGGCGGGAGTTTACCTACAATGAGCAGTACTTC.

The rearrangement links TRBV3-1 to TRBJ1-1, with TRBD1 matching over 8 bases. The CDR3 sequence is 13 residues long. Trimming took 7 bases from V and 4 from J; bases not matched to a gene: 5. Germline CDR1 and CDR2: LGHDT and YNNKEL (reference sequence). In DNA form, the CDR3 reads TGTGCCAGCACCCAGGGGGCGGTCACTGAAGCTTTCTTT. This codes for CASTQGAVTEAFF.

This clonotype was observed a few times. Germline is not matched at one junction end, which may reflect a read error. V and J are TRBV11-2 and TRBJ1-2; TRBD1 agrees at 7 bases. This CDR3 region has 13 residues. In germline, CDR1 is SGHAT, CDR2 FQNNGV. Here the CDR3 reads CASAEGQNYDYTF. As DNA, the CDR3 is TGTGCCAGCGCGGAGGGACAGAACTATGACTACACCTTC.

With regard to this clonotype: One junction end does not reproduce the germline sequence, and a read error may be involved. The rearrangement uses TRBV7-3 and TRBJ2-3; the D gene could be TRBD1 or TRBD2 (5 bases each). The CDR3 spans 14 residues. CDR1 is SGHTA and CDR2 is FQGTGA in the germline V gene. CDR3 protein: CASSVSHGGDTQYF. In DNA, the CDR3 is TGCGCCAGCAGCGTATCCCATGGGGGAGATACGCAGTATTTT.

In the case of this clonotype: This may stem from a read error, because a much larger clone lies one nucleotide away. This chain links TRBV7-2 with TRBJ2-3; maybe TRBD1 (5 bases). The V gene lost 5 bases and the J gene lost 5 bases, with 14 bases spanning the gap. This CDR3 is 14 amino acids long. CDR1 and CDR2 from the germline V gene are SGHTA and FQGNSA. The CDR3 is CASSLDSRKDTQYF. Written as DNA, the CDR3 is TGTGCCAGCAGCCTAGACAGCCGCAAAGATACGCAGTATTTT. Based on the CDR3 plus reference TRBV7-2 and TRBJ2-3, the full variable domain is GAGVSQSPSNKVTEKGKDVELRCDPISGHTALYWYRQSLGQGLEFLIYFQGNSAPDKSGLPSDRFSAERTGGSVSTLTIQRTQQEDSAVYLCASSLDSRKDTQYFGPGTRLTVL.

Concerning this clonotype itself: A read error may account for a junction end that differs from germline. The chain recombines TRBV20-1 with TRBJ2-4, with D uncertain. This CDR3 has 18 residues. Germline V gene sequence: CDR1 DFQATT, CDR2 SNEGSKA (reference sequence). The CDR3 loop reads CSARVWGNHPVRKSIQYF. Written as DNA, the CDR3 is TGCAGTGCTAGAGTGTGGGGTAATCATCCGGTTCGAAAAAGCATTCAGTACTTC.

V and J are TRBV29-1 and TRBJ2-1, with 7 nucleotides matching TRBD2. Looked up from germline, CDR1 is SQVTM and CDR2 is ANQGSEA. The CDR3 totals 14 residues. The V and J ends lost 3 bases and 8 bases, in that order; junction bases with no gene match: 10. The CDR3 DNA is TGCAGCGTTGACGCGGGAGTGGTCATGGATGAGCAGTTCTTC. Amino acid sequence: CSVDAGVVMDEQFF.

This clonotype was counted only a few times. The V gene is TRBV5-1, the J gene TRBJ2-4; D is possibly TRBD1 (6 bases). V was cut by 4 bases and J by 6 bases, with 23 bases left in between. Per germline, CDR1 SGHRS and CDR2 YFSETQ. The CDR3 is made up of 17 amino acids. CDR3 in DNA: TGCGCCAGCAGCCCTCGGACAGCGAACTCCCCACGAAACATTCAGTACTTC. Amino acid sequence: CASSPRTANSPRNIQYF.

CDR3 bases: TGTGCCAGCAGCCCATCCCCAAGCGGAACCGGGTCGGTGCAGTTCTTC. Amino acids: CASSPSPSGTGSVQFF. V is TRBV11-2 and J is TRBJ2-1; perhaps TRBD2 as D (5 bases). The CDR3 covers 16 residues. The V end lost 5 bases, the J end lost 12 bases, and 26 bases lay between the germline ends. The germline gives CDR1 SGHAT, CDR2 FQNNGV.

The genes are TRBV29-1 and TRBJ2-6; unclear D gene. Trimming stripped 4 bases from V and 2 bases from J, with 15 bases between. The CDR3 contains 16 residues. Germline V CDR1 and CDR2: SQVTM, ANQGSEA. CDR3 sequence (DNA): TGCAGCGTTGTGTCGAAGGCGAATCCTGGGGCCAACGTCCTGACTTTC. It translates to CSVVSKANPGANVLTF. The full variable domain, in which reference TRBV29-1 and TRBJ2-6 provide the parts outside the CDR3, is SAVISQKPSRDICQRGTSLTIQCQVDSQVTMMFWYRQQPGQSLTLIATANQGSEATYESGFVIDKFPISRPNLTFSTLTVSNMSPEDSSIYLCSVVSKANPGANVLTFGAGSRLTVL.

This clonotype was detected once. V usage is TRBV25-1 and J usage is TRBJ1-1; maybe TRBD1 (5 bases). The CDR3 loop spans 16 amino acids. Germline lookup yields CDR1 MGHDK and CDR2 SYGVNS. The V end was cut by 7 bases, the J end by 3 bases, with 21 bases between. The CDR3 is CASKGTFGVWDTEAFF. The CDR3 DNA reads TGTGCCAGCAAAGGGACTTTTGGGGTTTGGGACACTGAAGCTTTCTTT.

The gene calls are TRBV18 and TRBJ1-2; 7 positions agree with TRBD1. CDR3 length: 14 residues. Losses at the gene ends were 1 base for V and 6 bases for J; bases not matched to a gene: 5. Per the germline V gene, CDR1 is KGHSH and CDR2 is LQKENI. CDR3 protein: CASSPLDREHGYTF. CDR3 DNA: TGTGCCAGCTCACCACTCGACAGGGAGCATGGCTACACCTTC.